Described below is a single T cell receptor beta chain sequence and its context. The antigen is not known. Since a much larger clone is just one base distant, this may be a read error. The CDR3 length is 16 residues. V was trimmed by 5 bases and J by 0 bases, leaving 15 bases between them. The CD8+CD4-CCR7+CD45RA+ phenotype defined the sorted naive CD8 T cells. Methods described previously were used for bulk TCR libraries, and listed TCR primers were applied. In TCRdb, the PCR reads were re-called with MiXCR into one record per CDR3 protein. The sample contains under 800,000 distinct CDR3 sequences, less than 30% of which appear only once. These data belong to a study of molecular identifiers for immune sequencing clone quantification. Study-wide results and caveats: Identical barcode-sharing TCR molecules could lead to underestimated sizes for highly expanded clones. It was shown that clones above 20 RNA copies held over 97% of effector molecules, but under 1% in naive cells.

Sequenced material: naive CD8+ T cells from blood, with Jurkat cell RNA spiked in. Subset denoted: FACS-sorted CD8+CD4-CCR7+CD45RA+ naive T cells. The sequence was collected from a human donor in good health. Some libraries in this study had Jurkat cell RNA spiked in. V and J are TRBV12-3 or TRBV12-4 and TRBJ2-3; maybe TRBD1 (5 bases). The CDR3 DNA follows: TGTGCCAGCAGTCTCAAGGACATGCCTAGCACAGATACGCAGTATTTT. Its protein product is CASSLKDMPSTDTQYF.